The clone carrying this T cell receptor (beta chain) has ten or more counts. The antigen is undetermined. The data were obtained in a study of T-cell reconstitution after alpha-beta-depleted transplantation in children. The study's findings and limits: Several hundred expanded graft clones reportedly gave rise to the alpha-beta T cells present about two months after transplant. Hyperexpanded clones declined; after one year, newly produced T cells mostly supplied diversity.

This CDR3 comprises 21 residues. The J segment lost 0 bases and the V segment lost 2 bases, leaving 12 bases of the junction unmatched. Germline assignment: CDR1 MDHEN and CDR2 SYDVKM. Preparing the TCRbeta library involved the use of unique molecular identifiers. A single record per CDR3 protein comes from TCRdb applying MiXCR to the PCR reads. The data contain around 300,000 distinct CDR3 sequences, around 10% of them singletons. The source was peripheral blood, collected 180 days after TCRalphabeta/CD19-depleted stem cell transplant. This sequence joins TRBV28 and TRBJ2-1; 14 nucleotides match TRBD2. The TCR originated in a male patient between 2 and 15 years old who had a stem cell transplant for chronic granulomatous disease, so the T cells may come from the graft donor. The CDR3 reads CASSLEPGLAGVVSSYNEQFF. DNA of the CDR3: TGTGCCAGCAGTTTAGAACCGGGACTAGCGGGGGTTGTGAGCTCCTACAATGAGCAGTTCTTC.